This paragraph covers one T cell receptor (beta chain) sequence. The data stem from a study of blood T cells in healthy people across ages. The CDR3 totals 13 residues. Trimming left V 0 bases short and J 11 bases short, with 13 bases between. CDR1 SGHTA and CDR2 FQGNSA come from the germline V gene. Then a second PCR, running roughly 7 to 11 cycles, was carried out with a sample-barcoded 5' primer and a J-beta primer mix. TCRdb reprocessed the 5' RACE reads with MiXCR, giving one entry per CDR3 protein. The top ten clones hold roughly 30% of a sample with around 650,000 distinct CDR3 sequences, roughly 43% of them seen once. Each sample yielded at least 6 million isolated PBMCs.

This receptor was taken from a man older than 75 in good health. The sequenced material came from blood. The chain recombines TRBV7-2 with TRBJ2-5; D might be TRBD1 or TRBD2, each matching 6 bases. The CDR3 DNA sequence: TGTGCCAGCAGCTTAGCGTTACAGGGAGGACAGTACTTC. This gives the protein CASSLALQGGQYF.